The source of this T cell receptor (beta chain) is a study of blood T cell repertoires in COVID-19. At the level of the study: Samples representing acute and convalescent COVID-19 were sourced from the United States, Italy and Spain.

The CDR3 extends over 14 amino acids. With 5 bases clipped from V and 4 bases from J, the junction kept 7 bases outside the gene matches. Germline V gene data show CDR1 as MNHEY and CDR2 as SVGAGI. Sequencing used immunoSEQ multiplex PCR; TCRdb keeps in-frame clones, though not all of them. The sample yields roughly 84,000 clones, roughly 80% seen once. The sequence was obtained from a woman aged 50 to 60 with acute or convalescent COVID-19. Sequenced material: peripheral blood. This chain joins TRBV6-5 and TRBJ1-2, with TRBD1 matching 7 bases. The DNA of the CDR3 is TGTGCCAGCAGTCAGGGGGGGACTAGCTATGGCTACACCTTC. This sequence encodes CASSQGGTSYGYTF.